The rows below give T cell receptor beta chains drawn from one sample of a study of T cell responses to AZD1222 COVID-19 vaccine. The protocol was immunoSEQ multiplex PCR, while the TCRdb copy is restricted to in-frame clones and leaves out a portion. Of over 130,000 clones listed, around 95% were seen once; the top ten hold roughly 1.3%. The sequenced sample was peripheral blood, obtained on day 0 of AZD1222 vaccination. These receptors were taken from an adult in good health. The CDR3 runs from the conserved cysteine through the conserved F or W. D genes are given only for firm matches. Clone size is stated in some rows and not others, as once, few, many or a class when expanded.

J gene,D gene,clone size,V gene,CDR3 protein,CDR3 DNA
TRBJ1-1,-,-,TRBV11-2,CASSLYPRSGEGSEAFF,TGTGCCAGCAGCTTATACCCCCGATCAGGGGAGGGCTCTGAAGCTTTCTTT
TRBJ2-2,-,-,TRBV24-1,CATSDEGVYTGELFF,TGTGCCACCAGTGACGAGGGGGTTTACACCGGGGAGCTGTTTTTT
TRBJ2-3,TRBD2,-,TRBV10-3,CASATGGARTQYF,TGTGCCTCGGCGACGGGGGGGGCGAGGACGCAGTATTTT
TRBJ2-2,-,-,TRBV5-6,CASGLGAGELFF,TGTGCCAGCGGGCTAGGGGCCGGGGAGCTGTTTTTT
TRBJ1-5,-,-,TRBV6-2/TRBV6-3,CASSYLRAEGPQHF,TGTGCCAGCAGTTACCTCAGGGCGGAGGGACCCCAGCATTTT
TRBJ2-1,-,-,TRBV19,CATTQGGHNEQFF,TGTGCCACGACGCAGGGGGGCCACAATGAGCAGTTCTTC
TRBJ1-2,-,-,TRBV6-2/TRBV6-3,CASSSPPDRPYGYTF,TGTGCCAGCAGTTCTCCTCCTGACAGGCCTTATGGCTACACCTTC
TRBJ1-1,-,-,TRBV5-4,CASSHTRDTEAFF,TGTGCCAGCAGCCATACACGGGACACTGAAGCTTTCTTT
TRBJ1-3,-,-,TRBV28,CASSSPLGGGGNTIYF,TGTGCCAGCAGTTCCCCCCTAGGGGGGGGTGGAAACACCATATATTTT
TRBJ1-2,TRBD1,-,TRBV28,CASSPGQGGGYTF,TGTGCCAGCAGCCCCGGACAGGGGGGAGGCTACACCTTC
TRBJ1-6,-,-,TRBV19,CASSISGGASPLHF,TGTGCCAGTAGTATTTCCGGGGGTGCTTCACCCCTCCACTTT
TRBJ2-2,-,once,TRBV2,CASMPGPNTGELFF,TGTGCCAGCATGCCCGGGCCAAACACCGGGGAGCTGTTTTTT
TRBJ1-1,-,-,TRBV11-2,CASSLLGTEAFF,TGTGCCAGCAGCTTGCTCGGCACTGAAGCTTTCTTT
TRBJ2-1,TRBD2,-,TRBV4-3,CASSLERTSGNNEQFF,TGCGCCAGCAGCCTCGAACGAACTAGCGGTAACAATGAGCAGTTCTTC
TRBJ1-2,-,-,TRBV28,CASSLFDRADYGYTF,TGTGCCAGCAGTTTATTCGACAGAGCTGATTATGGCTACACCTTC
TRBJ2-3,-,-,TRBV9,CASSVDVQGWADTQYF,TGTGCCAGCAGCGTAGATGTCCAGGGGTGGGCAGATACGCAGTATTTT
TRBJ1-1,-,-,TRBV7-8,CASSLVGTGEAFF,TGTGCCAGCAGCTTAGTGGGTACCGGGGAAGCTTTCTTT
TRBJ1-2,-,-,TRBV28,CASSPVTGIEAVGYTF,TGTGCCAGCAGTCCCGTAACAGGGATAGAGGCGGTTGGCTACACCTTC
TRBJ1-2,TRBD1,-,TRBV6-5,CASSYQGARGYTF,TGTGCCAGCAGTTATCAGGGGGCGCGGGGCTACACCTTC
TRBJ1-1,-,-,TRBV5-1,CASSLVNSNTEAFF,TGCGCCAGCAGCTTGGTCAACTCGAACACTGAAGCTTTCTTT
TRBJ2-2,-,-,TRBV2,CASSDTVDTGELFF,TGTGCCAGCAGTGATACAGTTGACACCGGGGAGCTGTTTTTT
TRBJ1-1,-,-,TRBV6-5,CASSYSGALGTEAFF,TGTGCCAGCAGTTACTCCGGGGCCCTGGGCACTGAAGCTTTCTTT
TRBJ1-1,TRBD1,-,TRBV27,CASSSSTGAMNTEAFF,TGTGCCAGCTCGTCGAGCACAGGGGCCATGAACACTGAAGCTTTCTTT
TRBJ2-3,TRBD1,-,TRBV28,CASSFGTGSTDTQYF,TGTGCCAGCAGTTTCGGGACAGGGAGCACAGATACGCAGTATTTT